The rows below give T cell receptor beta chains drawn from one sample of a study of cytomegalovirus exposure and HLA in healthy donors. TCRdb's copy holds only in-frame clones and misses some; the assay was immunoSEQ multiplex PCR. The sample records some 150,000 clones, around nine tenths being singletons. Sequences were obtained from PBMCs. All receptors come from a woman between 25 and 40 years old in good health and CMV-seronegative. The conserved cysteine and the conserved F or W are not part of the CDR3 here. Each record gives: V gene, J gene, CDR3 protein.

>TRBV5-1|TRBJ2-1
ASSLVYRGINEQF
>TRBV4-1|TRBJ1-1
ASSRSGAENTEAF
>TRBV5-1|TRBJ1-4
ASSQTGTGGLEKLF
>TRBV4-2|TRBJ2-7
ASSQGGTDMGEQY
>TRBV28|TRBJ2-7
ASSLWDRQGYEQY
>TRBV11-3|TRBJ2-1
ASSLGAVYNEQF
>TRBV18|TRBJ1-5
ASSPTGTANQPQH
>TRBV2|TRBJ2-7
ASKMSAISSYEQY
>TRBV10-3|TRBJ2-7
AISESGGREQY
>TRBV18|TRBJ1-3
ASSPDAGTGNTIY
>TRBV5-1|TRBJ2-3
ASSLTSGLSTDTQY
>TRBV15|TRBJ1-6
ATSRDQIHSPLH